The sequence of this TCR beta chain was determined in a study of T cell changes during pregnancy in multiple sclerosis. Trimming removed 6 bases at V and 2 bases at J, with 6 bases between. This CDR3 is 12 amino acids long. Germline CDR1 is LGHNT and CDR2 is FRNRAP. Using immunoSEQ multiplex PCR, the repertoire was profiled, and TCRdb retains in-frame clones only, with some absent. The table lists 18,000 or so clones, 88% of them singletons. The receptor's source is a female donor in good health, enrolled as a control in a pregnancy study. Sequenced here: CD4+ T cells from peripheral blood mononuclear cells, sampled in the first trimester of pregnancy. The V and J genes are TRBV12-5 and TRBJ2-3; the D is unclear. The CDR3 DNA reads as TGTGCTAGTGGGACTCACACAGATACGCAGTATTTT. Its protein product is CASGTHTDTQYF.